This TCR beta chain is drawn from a study of tumor-infiltrating lymphocytes in primary liver carcinoma. Unsorted bulk tissue, roughly 20-34 mg of it, served as the source for co-extraction of RNA and DNA. A note on this clonotype: One end of the junction varies from germline; a read error may be responsible.

The CDR3 has 15 residues. The template, 500 ng total RNA, yielded TCR beta cDNA made with a constant-region primer. Amplification in three nested multiplex PCR rounds with slightly modified ARM-PCR gave rise to TCR beta libraries. Amplification in the first two PCR rounds was performed using TRBV1-TRBV30 forward primers and a C-beta reverse primer for about 10 cycles each. TCRdb independently ran MiXCR on the multiplex PCR reads; one entry per CDR3 protein. The sample yields about 48,000 distinct CDR3 sequences, around 79% seen once. Sequenced material: liver tumor tissue from sampling region 3. The sample's subset: tumor region T3, left-lateral pole. The chain recombines TRBV12-3 or TRBV12-4 with TRBJ2-1; 7 bases match TRBD1. The receptor was isolated from a man aged 35-49 years with primary liver carcinoma and hepatitis B virus infection. CDR3 in amino acids: CASSYARGNYSEQFF. CDR3 sequence (DNA): TGTGCCAGCAGTTATGCCAGGGGGAACTACAGTGAGCAGTTCTTC.